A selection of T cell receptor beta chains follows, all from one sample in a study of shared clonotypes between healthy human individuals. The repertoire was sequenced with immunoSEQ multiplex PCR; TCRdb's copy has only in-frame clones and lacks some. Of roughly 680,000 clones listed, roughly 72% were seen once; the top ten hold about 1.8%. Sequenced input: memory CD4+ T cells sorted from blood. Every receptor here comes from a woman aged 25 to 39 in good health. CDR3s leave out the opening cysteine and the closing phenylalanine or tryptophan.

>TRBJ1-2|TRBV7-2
ASSFTGNYGYT
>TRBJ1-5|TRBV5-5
ASSLAGGVGQPQH
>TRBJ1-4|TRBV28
ASSFRQGREKLF
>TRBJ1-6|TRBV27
ASSQGYNSPLH
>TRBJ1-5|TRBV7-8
ASSLNPRYNQPQH
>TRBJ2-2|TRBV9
ASSVQRGTSVFGELF
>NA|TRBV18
ASSPTGTNSYEQY
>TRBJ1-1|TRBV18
ASSPIQRNTEAF
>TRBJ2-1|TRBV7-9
ASSLRQGIVHEQF
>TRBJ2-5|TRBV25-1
ATQREGRTQY
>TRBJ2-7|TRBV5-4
ASSWDRDYEQY
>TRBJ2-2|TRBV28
ASKFGYTGELF
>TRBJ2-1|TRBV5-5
ASRRVLSSYNEQF
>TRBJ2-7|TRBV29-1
SVAGRGQGSAFYEQY
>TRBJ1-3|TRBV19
ASSISQGAISGNTIY
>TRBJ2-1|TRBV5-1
ASTIAGGNNEQF